The 20 T cell receptor beta chains presented below share a single source sample, sequenced in a study of T cells after yellow fever vaccination (dated by TCRdb to about 2019). Reading the label with the study, this specimen's treatment or condition is: live attenuated yellow fever vaccine strain. Libraries were built with 5' RACE. The data were produced on an Illumina HiSeq 2500. In TCRdb, the public reads were trimmed at Q25 with fastp and aligned with MiXCR, with productive beta chains retained. Rows with one shared CDR3 protein collapse into an entry with the most common genes and DNA. The sample table holds about 75,000 distinct CDR3 sequences, of which approximately 7.3% were seen once. In total, the top ten clones hold roughly 29% of the sample. Here the sequenced sample was CD8+ T cells sorted from PBMCs, taken around 10 days after the first yellow fever vaccination. The receptors were sampled from a man aged 18-30 years who received the YFV17D yellow fever vaccine.

This clonotype was seen only a few times. The genes are TRBV12-3 or TRBV12-4 and TRBJ1-2; 7 bases match TRBD1. The CDR3 totals 14 residues. Losses at the gene ends were 2 bases for V and 6 bases for J; bases not matched to a gene: 6. In DNA form, the CDR3 reads TGTGCCAGCAGTTTATCCGGGACAGAGAATGGCTACACCTTC. It translates to CASSLSGTENGYTF.

In this sample, this clonotype turned up a few times. The chain recombines TRBV11-2 with TRBJ2-6; 7 bases agree with TRBD1. Looked up from germline, CDR1 is SGHAT and CDR2 is FQNNGV. The CDR3 consists of 16 residues. J lost 0 bases, V lost 11 bases, and 10 bases had no gene match. DNA of the CDR3: TGTGCCGTACGTGACAGGGTGAGCTCTGGGGCCAACGTCCTGACTTTC. Its protein is CAVRDRVSSGANVLTF.

This clonotype came up many times. The chain links TRBV4-1 to TRBJ1-5, with a tentative D call TRBD1 (6 bases). Per the germline V gene, CDR1 is MGHRA and CDR2 is YSYEKL. V dropped 2 bases and J dropped 0 bases, with 8 bases sitting between them. The CDR3 contains 15 residues. The CDR3 bases are TGCGCCAGCAGCCAAAGGGACATTAGCAATCAGCCCCAGCATTTT. It is translated as CASSQRDISNQPQHF.

This clonotype was detected many times. This CDR3 reads CSSYLTEQTYNEQFF. The CDR3 DNA follows: TGCAGTTCTTACTTAACAGAACAAACCTACAATGAGCAGTTCTTC. The chain combines TRBV20-1 with TRBJ2-1; the D is unclear. Germline V gives CDR1 DFQATT, CDR2 SNEGSKA (reference sequence). Trimming removed 8 bases at V and 2 bases at J, with 19 bases between. This CDR3 contains 15 residues.

This clonotype was detected only a few times. The chain is built from TRBV6-5 and TRBJ2-7; TRBD2 agrees at 8 bases. The ends lost 10 bases at V and 2 bases at J; junction bases unmatched: 13. Germline CDR1 is MNHEY and CDR2 is SVGAGI. The CDR3 sequence is 15 residues long. CDR3 amino acids: CATKPAGGAAYEQYV. As DNA, the CDR3 is TGTGCCACCAAACCCGCCGGGGGGGCAGCCTACGAGCAGTACGTC.

This clonotype was seen ten or more times. The rearrangement joins TRBV5-1 to TRBJ2-1, with no clear D. The germline V and J ends were trimmed by 1 base and 9 bases, with 11 bases remaining between them. The CDR3 covers 13 residues. The germline gives CDR1 SGHRS, CDR2 YFSETQ. CDR3 protein: CASSLIRHSEQFF. In DNA form, the CDR3 reads TGCGCCAGCAGCTTGATAAGGCACAGTGAGCAGTTCTTC.

The table lists this clonotype with many counts. This chain uses TRBV13 with TRBJ2-7; D not certain. Deletions cut 0 bases from V and 3 bases from J, with 9 bases between. This CDR3 region has 14 residues. Germline CDR1 is PRHDT and CDR2 is FYEKMQ (reference sequence). In DNA form, the CDR3 reads TGTGCCAGCAGCTTAGGCGCAAGACTCTACGAGCAGTACTTC. Residues: CASSLGARLYEQYF.

This clonotype was found many times. The V and J genes are TRBV7-9 and TRBJ1-2; 7 bases are shared with TRBD1. Germline-derived CDR1 and CDR2 are SEHNR and FQNEAQ (reference sequence). The V gene end was trimmed by 5 bases and the J gene end by 7 bases; junction bases not matched to a gene: 16. This CDR3 contains 16 residues. CDR3 bases: TGTGCCAGCAGCCCAGGGGGGCAGGAGAAGGTGTTTGGCTACACCTTC. Translation gives CASSPGGQEKVFGYTF. The full variable domain, rest sourced from reference TRBV7-9 and TRBJ1-2, is DTGVSQNPRHKITKRGQNVTFRCDPISEHNRLYWYRQTLGQGPEFLTYFQNEAQLEKSRLLSDRFSAERPKGSFSTLEIQRTEQGDSAMYLCASSPGGQEKVFGYTFGSGTRLTVV.

The gene calls are TRBV5-4 and TRBJ2-5; the D is unclear. Germline V gene lookup returns CDR1 SGHNT and CDR2 YYREEE (reference sequence). The CDR3 is made up of 16 amino acids. V shed 1 base and J shed 5 bases, with 18 bases lying between them. The CDR3 nucleotides are TGTGCCAGCAGCTTGTCGCCCTTCAGCGACTTGGAGACCCAGTACTTC. It codes for CASSLSPFSDLETQYF.

CDR3 DNA: TGCAGTGCTAGAGAGCATATCAGCTCCTACGAGCAGTACGTC. It is translated as CSAREHISSYEQYV. The chain employs TRBV20-1 and TRBJ2-7; D remains unclear. V lost 0 bases, J lost 0 bases, and 9 bases lay in between. There are 14 residues in the CDR3. The germline V gene encodes CDR1 DFQATT and CDR2 SNEGSKA (reference sequence).

The genes are TRBV12-3 or TRBV12-4 and TRBJ1-1; D remains ambiguous. CDR3 length: 11 residues. Between the trimmed V and J ends, which lost 7 bases and 5 bases, there was a span of 8 bases. The CDR3 DNA sequence: TGTGCCAGCACTACGGGGACTGAAGCTTTCTTT. Translation gives CASTTGTEAFF.

This clonotype appeared a few times. The V gene is TRBV6-5, the J gene TRBJ1-1; unclear D gene. The germline V and J ends were trimmed by 8 bases and 5 bases, with 18 bases remaining between them. The germline gives CDR1 MNHEY, CDR2 SVGAGI. The CDR3 is made up of 14 amino acids. The chain's CDR3 is CASSLPGEVTEAFF. DNA of the CDR3: TGTGCCAGCTCGCTCCCGGGAGAAGTGACTGAAGCTTTCTTT.

The chain couples TRBV11-2 to TRBJ2-3, with TRBD2 matching over 8 bases. V trimming: 1 base; J trimming: 4 bases; junction bases outside the gene matches: 7. CDR1 is SGHAT, CDR2 FQNNGV, per germline. This CDR3 contains 16 residues. This CDR3 is CASSLGGTSGADTQYF. The CDR3 nucleotides read TGTGCCAGCAGCTTAGGGGGGACTAGTGGAGCAGATACGCAGTATTTT.

This sequence joins TRBV25-1 and TRBJ2-1; the match to TRBD2 covers 11 bases. Per the germline V gene, CDR1 is MGHDK and CDR2 is SYGVNS. V gave up 3 bases and J gave up 14 bases; unmatched junction bases: 12. This CDR3 region has 15 residues. In DNA form, the CDR3 reads TGTGCCAGCAGTGACCTAGGGCCCCTAGCGGGGGGTAAGTTCTTC. Its protein product is CASSDLGPLAGGKFF.

This clonotype was counted at least ten times. The rearrangement joins TRBV27 to TRBJ1-5; D perhaps matches TRBD1 (5 bases). Per germline, CDR1 MNHEY and CDR2 SMNVEV (reference sequence). This CDR3 comprises 15 residues. V was trimmed by 0 bases and J by 5 bases, leaving 11 bases between them. The CDR3 DNA reads TGTGCCAGCAGTTTATCGGGGGGGTTATATCAGCCCCAGCATTTT. This codes for CASSLSGGLYQPQHF.

As for this clonotype: One end of the junction is discordant with germline, which a read error may explain. The V gene is TRBV20-1, the J gene TRBJ2-1, with 12 bases matching TRBD2. The CDR3 has 17 amino acids. The germline gives CDR1 DFQATT, CDR2 SNEGSKA (reference sequence). The CDR3 DNA sequence: TGCTGTGCCAGAGGGACTAGCGGGTCACGCAGCTACAATGAGCAGTTCTTC. Translated, it gives CCARGTSGSRSYNEQFF.

This clonotype has a single count. A much larger clone sits a single nucleotide away, making a read error possible. This chain joins TRBV12-3 or TRBV12-4 and TRBJ2-1; no clear D gene. Deletions cut 2 bases from V and 2 bases from J, with 10 bases between. The CDR3 totals 15 residues. In nucleotides, the CDR3 is TGTGCCAGCAGTTTATGGGGTTACGCCTACAATGAGCAGTTCTTC. It is translated as CASSLWGYAYNEQFF.

This clonotype was detected only a few times. This chain connects TRBV29-1 to TRBJ2-2; D unresolved. V was trimmed by 6 bases and J by 2 bases, leaving 10 bases between them. The CDR3 is made up of 13 amino acids. Germline V gene sequence: CDR1 SQVTM, CDR2 ANQGSEA. The DNA for the CDR3 is TGCAGCGTCCGAGACGGAAACACCGGGGAGCTGTTTTTT. This encodes CSVRDGNTGELFF.

This chain links TRBV3-1 with TRBJ2-7; D unresolved. This CDR3 has 14 amino acids. Germline assignment: CDR1 LGHDT and CDR2 YNNKEL (reference sequence). Between the trimmed V and J ends, which lost 1 base and 1 base, there was a span of 8 bases. The CDR3 protein is CASSQGADSYEQYF. The CDR3 region has the DNA TGTGCCAGCAGCCAAGGGGCAGATTCCTACGAGCAGTACTTC.

The chain joins TRBV7-9 to TRBJ1-5; D call uncertain. Germline loops: CDR1 SEHNR, CDR2 FQNEAQ (reference sequence). This CDR3 spans 14 amino acids. V was clipped by 2 bases and J by 3 bases, with 8 bases between them. CDR3 residues: CASSLPGPNQPQHF. Written as DNA, the CDR3 is TGTGCCAGCAGCTTACCAGGCCCCAATCAGCCCCAGCATTTT.